The rows below give T cell receptor beta chains drawn from one sample of a study of CD8+ T cells in alopecia areata. Assay: immunoSEQ multiplex PCR; the TCRdb copy retains only in-frame clones and omits some. The sample has some 200,000 clones, approximately 56% seen once. This specimen was CD4+ T cells sorted from blood, taken at week 4, from a patient treated with tofacitinib. The receptors were sampled from a human donor with alopecia areata. Each CDR3 is given with its conserved first and last residue. The order of the fields is J gene, V gene, D gene, CDR3 length, clone size, CDR3 protein, CDR3 DNA. A D gene is named only where the DNA matches it firmly. The size field is filled for only some rows; it gives once, few, many or a size class.

TRBJ2-7	TRBV7-2	TRBD2	17	.	CASSLVASGGHSYEQYF	TGTGCCAGCAGCTTAGTGGCTAGCGGGGGCCACTCCTACGAGCAGTACTTC
TRBJ1-1	TRBV23-1	TRBD1	17	few	CASSQTGTGESNTEAFF	TGCGCCAGCAGTCAAACTGGGACAGGGGAGTCGAACACTGAAGCTTTCTTT
TRBJ1-2	TRBV30	.	12	.	CAWGRQSYGYTF	TGTGCCTGGGGACGGCAGAGTTATGGCTACACCTTC
TRBJ1-2	TRBV5-1	.	14	.	CASRPTTDYYGYTF	TGCGCCAGCAGACCAACCACAGATTACTATGGCTACACCTTC
TRBJ2-3	TRBV30	.	14	.	CAWSAQGGTDTQYF	TGTGCCTGGAGTGCCCAGGGAGGCACAGATACGCAGTATTTT
TRBJ2-1	TRBV13	.	15	.	CASSLGRGRWNEQFF	TGTGCCAGCAGCTTAGGCCGTGGGCGTTGGAATGAGCAGTTCTTC
TRBJ2-3	TRBV30	.	14	.	CAWSVSGFTDTQYF	TGTGCCTGGAGTGTATCAGGGTTCACAGATACGCAGTATTTT
TRBJ2-2	TRBV29-1	TRBD2	16	.	CSVGLAGARNTGELFF	TGCAGCGTAGGACTAGCGGGGGCCCGGAACACCGGGGAGCTGTTTTTT
TRBJ2-3	TRBV7-2	.	13	.	CASRPPPSDTQYF	TGTGCCAGCAGGCCCCCACCTTCCGATACGCAGTATTTT
TRBJ2-7	TRBV6-6	TRBD1	14	.	CASYSTGGRYEQYF	TGTGCCAGCTATAGTACAGGGGGCAGGTACGAGCAGTACTTC
TRBJ1-2	TRBV5-1	TRBD1	14	.	CAGRQGPGDYGYTF	TGCGCCGGGAGACAGGGACCTGGTGACTATGGCTACACCTTC
TRBJ1-2	TRBV6-5	.	14	.	CASSPDRDFYGYTF	TGTGCCAGCAGCCCCGACCGGGATTTCTATGGCTACACCTTC
TRBJ1-3	TRBV6-5	TRBD1	13	few	CASSQGGRNTIYF	TGTGCCAGCAGTCAGGGGGGACGAAACACCATATATTTT
TRBJ1-5	TRBV29-1	TRBD1	13	few	CSVRTGGNQPQHF	TGCAGCGTTCGGACAGGGGGCAATCAGCCCCAGCATTTT
TRBJ1-2	TRBV30	.	13	.	CAWSVLGRGGYTF	TGTGCCTGGAGTGTACTGGGGCGCGGAGGCTACACCTTC
TRBJ2-5	TRBV25-1	.	13	few	CASTPGGGETQYF	TGTGCCAGCACCCCCGGTGGAGGAGAGACCCAGTACTTC